This TCR beta chain was sequenced for a study of identical twins. General study findings and limits: Reduced insertions were recorded for abundant cord blood beta clonotypes, with no such pattern in memory repertoires.

This clonotype was observed at least ten times. Its antigen is undetermined. A template switching step contributed a universal primer site, while unique molecular identifiers were present in the cDNA. TCRdb re-analysed the 5' RACE reads in MiXCR, keeping a single row per CDR3 protein. The sample has roughly 200,000 distinct CDR3 sequences, 7.5% seen once; the top ten hold about 2%. Every one of the donors was a healthy Caucasian. These data also featured in a second study, about yellow fever vaccine responses in identical twins. As that report states: Reportedly, twins' vaccine T cell responses looked partly convergent and partly personalized.

The receptor was isolated from a woman between 18 and 29 years old in good health. Sample: memory (CD45RO+) T cells sorted from blood.

The CDR3 bases are TGCAGTGCTAGACCCGAATTCAAAGATACGCAGTATTTT. Residues: CSARPEFKDTQYF. V and J are TRBV20-1 and TRBJ2-3; D not resolved. Germline-derived CDR1 and CDR2 are DFQATT and SNEGSKA (reference sequence). V was shortened by 2 bases and J by 5 bases, with 11 bases between the two germline ends. This CDR3 contains 13 residues.